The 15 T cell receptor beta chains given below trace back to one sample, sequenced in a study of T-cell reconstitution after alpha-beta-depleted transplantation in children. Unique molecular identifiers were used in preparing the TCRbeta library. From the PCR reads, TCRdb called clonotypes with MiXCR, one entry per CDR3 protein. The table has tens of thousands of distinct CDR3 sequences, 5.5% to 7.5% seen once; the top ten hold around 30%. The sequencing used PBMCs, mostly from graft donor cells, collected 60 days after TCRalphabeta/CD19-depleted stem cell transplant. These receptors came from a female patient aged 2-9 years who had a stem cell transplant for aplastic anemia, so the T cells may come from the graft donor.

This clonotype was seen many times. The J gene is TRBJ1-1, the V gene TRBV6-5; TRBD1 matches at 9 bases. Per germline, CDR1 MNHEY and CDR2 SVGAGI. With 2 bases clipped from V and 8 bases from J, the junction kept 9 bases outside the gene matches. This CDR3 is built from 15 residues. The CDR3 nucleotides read TGTGCCAGCAGTTACCTAACAGGGGGCGCGGGGGAAGCTTTCTTT. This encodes CASSYLTGGAGEAFF.

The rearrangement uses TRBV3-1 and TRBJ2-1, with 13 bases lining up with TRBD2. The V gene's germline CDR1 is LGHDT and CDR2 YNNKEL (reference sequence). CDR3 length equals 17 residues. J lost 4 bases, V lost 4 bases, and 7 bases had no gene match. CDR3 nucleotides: TGTGCCAGCAGCCCTGGACTAGCGGGAGTAGGTTACAATGAGCAGTTCTTC. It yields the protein CASSPGLAGVGYNEQFF.

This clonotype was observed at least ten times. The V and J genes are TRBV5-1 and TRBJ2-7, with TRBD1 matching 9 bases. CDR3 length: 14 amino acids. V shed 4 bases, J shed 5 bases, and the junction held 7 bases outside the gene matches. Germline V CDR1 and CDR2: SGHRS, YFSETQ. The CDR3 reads CASSTRGDRDEQYF. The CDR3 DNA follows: TGCGCCAGCAGCACCAGGGGGGACAGGGACGAGCAGTACTTC.

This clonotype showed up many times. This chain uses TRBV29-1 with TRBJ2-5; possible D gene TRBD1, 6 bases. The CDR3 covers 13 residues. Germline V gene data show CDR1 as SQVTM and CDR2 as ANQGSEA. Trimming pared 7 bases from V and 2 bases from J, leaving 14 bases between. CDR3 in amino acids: CSARGQRQETQYF. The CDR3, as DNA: TGCAGCGCCCGCGGACAGCGACAAGAGACCCAGTACTTC.

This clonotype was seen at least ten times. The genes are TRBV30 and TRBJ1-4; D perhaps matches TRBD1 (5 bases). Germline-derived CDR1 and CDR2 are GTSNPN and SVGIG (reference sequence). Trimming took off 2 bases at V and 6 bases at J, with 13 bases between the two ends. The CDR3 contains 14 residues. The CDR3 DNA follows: TGTGCCTGGAGTTACGGAGGACATGATGAAAAACTGTTTTTT. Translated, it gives CAWSYGGHDEKLFF.

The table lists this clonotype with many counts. CDR3 sequence reads: CASSVGVRGGTDTQYF. CDR3 in DNA: TGTGCCAGCAGCGTAGGGGTTAGAGGTGGTACAGATACGCAGTATTTT. The genes are TRBV9 and TRBJ2-3; D ambiguous. This CDR3 has 16 residues. Germline V gene data show CDR1 as SGDLS and CDR2 as YYNGEE. Trimming cost V 0 bases and J 3 bases, with 14 bases left between them.

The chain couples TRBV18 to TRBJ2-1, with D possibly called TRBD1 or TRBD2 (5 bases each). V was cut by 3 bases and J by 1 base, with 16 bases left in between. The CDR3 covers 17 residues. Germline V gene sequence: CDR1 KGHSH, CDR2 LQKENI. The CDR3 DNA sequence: TGTGCCAGCTCACCTAAAACCGGGACCGTTTCCTACAATGAGCAGTTCTTC. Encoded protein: CASSPKTGTVSYNEQFF.

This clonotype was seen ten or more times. As DNA, the CDR3 is TGCAGTGCTGCCTGGACAGCACGTGAAGCTTTCTTT. This translates into CSAAWTAREAFF. The J gene is TRBJ1-1, the V gene TRBV20-1; maybe TRBD1 (6 bases). The CDR3 has 12 residues. The V end was cut by 5 bases, the J end by 7 bases, with 14 bases between. Germline assignment: CDR1 DFQATT and CDR2 SNEGSKA (reference sequence).

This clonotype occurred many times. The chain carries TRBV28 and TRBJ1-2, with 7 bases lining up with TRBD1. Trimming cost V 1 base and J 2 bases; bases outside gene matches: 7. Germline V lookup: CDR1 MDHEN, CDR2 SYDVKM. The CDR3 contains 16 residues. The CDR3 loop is CASSLLGQLLNYGYTF. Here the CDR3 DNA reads TGTGCCAGCAGTTTATTGGGACAGTTGCTCAACTATGGCTACACCTTC.

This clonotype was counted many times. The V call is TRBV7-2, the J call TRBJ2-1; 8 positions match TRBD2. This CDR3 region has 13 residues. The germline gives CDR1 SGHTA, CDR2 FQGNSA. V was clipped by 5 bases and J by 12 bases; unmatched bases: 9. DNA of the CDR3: TGTGCCAGCAGCCCGGGGGCCAGCGGGGGGCAGTTCTTC. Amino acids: CASSPGASGGQFF.

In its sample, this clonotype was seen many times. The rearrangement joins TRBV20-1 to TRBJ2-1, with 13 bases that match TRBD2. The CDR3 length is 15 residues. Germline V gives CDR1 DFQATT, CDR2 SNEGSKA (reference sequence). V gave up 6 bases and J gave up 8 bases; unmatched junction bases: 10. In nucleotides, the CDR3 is TGCAGTGCCCCCGGACTAGCGGGAGTTAGGGATGAGCAGTTCTTC. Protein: CSAPGLAGVRDEQFF.

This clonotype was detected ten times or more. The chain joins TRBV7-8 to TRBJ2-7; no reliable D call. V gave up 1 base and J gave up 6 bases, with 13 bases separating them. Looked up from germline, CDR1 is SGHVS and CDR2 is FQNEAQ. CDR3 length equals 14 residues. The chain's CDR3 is CASSLVIQGREQYF. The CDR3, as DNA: TGTGCCAGCAGCTTAGTCATTCAAGGGCGCGAGCAGTACTTC.

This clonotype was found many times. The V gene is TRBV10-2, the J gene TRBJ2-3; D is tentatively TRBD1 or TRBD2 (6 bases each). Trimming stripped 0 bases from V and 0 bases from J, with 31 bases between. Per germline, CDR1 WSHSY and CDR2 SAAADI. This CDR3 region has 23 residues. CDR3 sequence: CASSESRGKGHLGLAISTDTQYF. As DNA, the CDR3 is TGCGCCAGCAGTGAGTCGAGGGGGAAGGGCCACCTTGGTCTAGCGATTAGCACAGATACGCAGTATTTT.

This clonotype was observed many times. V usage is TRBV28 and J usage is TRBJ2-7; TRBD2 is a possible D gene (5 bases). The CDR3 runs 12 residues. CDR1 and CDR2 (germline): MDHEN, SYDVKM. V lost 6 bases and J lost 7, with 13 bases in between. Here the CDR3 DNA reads TGTGCCAGCAGCCGCGCGCCGGGAGAGCAGTACTTC. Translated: CASSRAPGEQYF. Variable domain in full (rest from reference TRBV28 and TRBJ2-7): DVKVTQSSRYLVKRTGEKVFLECVQDMDHENMFWYRQDPGLGLRLIYFSYDVKMKEKGDIPEGYSVSREKKERFSLILESASTNQTSMYLCASSRAPGEQYFGPGTRLTVT.

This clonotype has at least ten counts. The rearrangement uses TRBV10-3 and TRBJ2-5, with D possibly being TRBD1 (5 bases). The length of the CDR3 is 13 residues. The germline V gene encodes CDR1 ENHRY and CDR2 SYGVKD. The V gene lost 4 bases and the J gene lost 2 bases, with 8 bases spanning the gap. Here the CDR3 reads CAISGGKQETQYF. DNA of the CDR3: TGTGCCATCAGTGGGGGCAAACAAGAGACCCAGTACTTC.